This T cell receptor (beta chain) derives from a study of cytomegalovirus exposure and HLA in healthy donors. Study-level information: The early release's HLA-typed donors yielded 80 million to 95 million unique TCRs.

Study-wide points: As immune exposure information, only CMV serostatus was available. One variant, a missense change in DCLRE1C, was linked in a later analysis to TCR beta V- and J-gene trimming.

Comments on this clone: Its target is unknown.

This CDR3 contains 14 residues. Per the germline V gene, CDR1 is SGHTA and CDR2 is FQGTGA. The V gene lost 2 bases and the J gene lost 7 bases, with 9 bases spanning the gap. The PCR contained 60 Vbeta and 13 Jbeta primers. Repertoires were generated with immunoSEQ multiplex PCR, while TCRdb's copy carries only in-frame clones and drops some. The data hold 190,000 or so clones, with 75% to 85% observed a single time. Healthy bone marrow donors formed the donor group. This TCR derives from a boy aged 5-17 years in good health and CMV-seronegative. The sequenced sample was PBMCs. The rearrangement links TRBV7-3 to TRBJ1-6; D call uncertain. The CDR3 sequence: CASSLAGINSPLHF. The CDR3 bases are TGTGCCAGCAGCTTAGCGGGGATCAATTCACCCCTCCACTTT.